The clone carrying this T cell receptor beta chain was detected ten times or more. The source of the sample is a study of T cells after yellow fever vaccination. The V end lost 5 bases, the J end lost 0 bases, and 12 bases lay between the germline ends. The germline V gene encodes CDR1 DFQATT and CDR2 SNEGSKA (reference sequence). This CDR3 spans 14 amino acids. TCR cDNA was made by 5'RACE template switching, adding a universal primer site and UMIs. TCRdb redid the calling of the 5' RACE reads with MiXCR, one entry per CDR3 protein. The table records about 350,000 distinct CDR3 sequences, roughly 12% of them present only once.

The TCR sequence derives from a man aged 18-30 years who received the YFV17D yellow fever vaccine. The J gene is TRBJ2-3, the V gene TRBV20-1, with a weak D call TRBD1 (6 bases). The sequencing here drew on PBMCs, taken on the day of the first yellow fever vaccination. The CDR3 sequence is CSAHDRRSTDTQYF. The CDR3 DNA sequence: TGCAGTGCTCACGACAGGCGAAGCACAGATACGCAGTATTTT.